The clone carrying this T cell receptor (beta chain) was observed a few times. With 0 bases clipped from V and 7 bases from J, the junction kept 10 bases outside the gene matches. Germline CDR1 reads SGHRS; CDR2 reads YFSETQ. This CDR3 is built from 18 residues. The data originate from a study of blood T cell repertoires in COVID-19. At the level of the study: PBMCs, B-cell-depleted T cells, or T cells provided the cDNA or gDNA that made up the material.

Clones were read by immunoSEQ multiplex PCR, and TCRdb kept only the in-frame ones, dropping some. The top ten clones hold about 9.3% of a sample with 80,000 to 100,000 clones, around three quarters of them seen once. The V gene is TRBV5-1, the J gene TRBJ2-3; 14 positions agree with TRBD2. The TCR comes from a woman aged 70-85 years with acute or convalescent COVID-19. Sequencing input: peripheral blood. The CDR3 region is CASSLGTSGRRLDNTQYF. The DNA of the CDR3 is TGCGCCAGCAGCTTGGGGACTAGCGGGAGGAGATTGGATAATACGCAGTATTTT.